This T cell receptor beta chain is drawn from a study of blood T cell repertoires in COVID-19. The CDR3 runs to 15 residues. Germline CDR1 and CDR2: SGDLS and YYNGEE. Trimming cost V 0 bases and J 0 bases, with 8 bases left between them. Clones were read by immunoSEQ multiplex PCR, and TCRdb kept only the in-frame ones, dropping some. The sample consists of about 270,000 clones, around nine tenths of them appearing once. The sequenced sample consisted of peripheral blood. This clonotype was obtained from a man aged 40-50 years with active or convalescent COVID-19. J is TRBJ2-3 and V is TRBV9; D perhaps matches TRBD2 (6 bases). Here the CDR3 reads CASSVESGSTDTQYF. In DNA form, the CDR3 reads TGTGCCAGCAGCGTAGAAAGCGGGAGCACAGATACGCAGTATTTT.